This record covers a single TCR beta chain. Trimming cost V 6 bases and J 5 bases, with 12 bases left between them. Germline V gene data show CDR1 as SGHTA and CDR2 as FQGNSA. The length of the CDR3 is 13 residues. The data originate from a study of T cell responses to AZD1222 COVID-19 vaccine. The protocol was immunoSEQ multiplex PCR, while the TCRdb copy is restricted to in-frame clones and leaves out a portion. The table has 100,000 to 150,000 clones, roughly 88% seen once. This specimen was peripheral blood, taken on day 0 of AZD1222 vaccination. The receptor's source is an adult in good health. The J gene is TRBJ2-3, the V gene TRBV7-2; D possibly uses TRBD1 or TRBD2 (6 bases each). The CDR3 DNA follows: TGTGCCAGCAGGGGGGGCAGGCTAGATACGCAGTATTTT. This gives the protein CASRGGRLDTQYF.